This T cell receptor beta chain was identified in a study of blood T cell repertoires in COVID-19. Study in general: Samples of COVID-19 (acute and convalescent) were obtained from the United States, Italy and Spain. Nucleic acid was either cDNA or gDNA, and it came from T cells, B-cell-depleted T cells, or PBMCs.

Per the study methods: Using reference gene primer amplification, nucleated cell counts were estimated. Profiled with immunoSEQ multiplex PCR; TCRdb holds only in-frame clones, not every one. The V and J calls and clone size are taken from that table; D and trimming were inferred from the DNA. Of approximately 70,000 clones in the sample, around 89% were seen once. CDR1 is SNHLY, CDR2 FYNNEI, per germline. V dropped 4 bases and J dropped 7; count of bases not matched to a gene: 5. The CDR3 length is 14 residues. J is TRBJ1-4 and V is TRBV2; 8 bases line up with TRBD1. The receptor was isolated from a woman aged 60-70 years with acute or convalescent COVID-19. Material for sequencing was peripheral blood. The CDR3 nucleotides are TGTGCCAGCAGTGCGGACAGGGTGGTTGAAAAACTGTTTTTT. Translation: CASSADRVVEKLFF.